The 19 T cell receptor beta chains below were found in one sample sequenced in a study of T cell repertoires in ileal Crohn's disease. Time point in this sample: proximal margin of the surgical specimen (macroscopically non-inflamed). The protocol was immunoSEQ multiplex PCR, while the TCRdb copy is restricted to in-frame clones and leaves out a portion. The data show 5,500 to 8,500 clones, roughly 81% seen once. Sequencing was performed on ileal tissue. The receptors shown here come from an adult with Crohn's disease.

This clone was seen once. V gene TRBV9 combines with J gene TRBJ2-4, with 9 bases that match TRBD2. CDR1 and CDR2 from the germline V gene are SGDLS and YYNGEE. The CDR3 sequence is 15 residues long. The V and J ends lost 2 bases and 5 bases, in that order; junction bases with no gene match: 5. The CDR3 nucleotides are TGTGCCAGCAGCGTGGGCGGGAGGGTTGAAAACATTCAGTACTTC. It encodes CASSVGGRVENIQYF. The full variable domain, with the rest looked up from reference TRBV9 and TRBJ2-4, is DSGVTQTPKHLITATGQRVTLRCSPRSGDLSVYWYQQSLDQGLQFLIQYYNGEERAKGNILERFSAQQFPDLHSELNLSSLELGDSALYFCASSVGGRVENIQYFGAGTRLSVL.

The chain is built from TRBV6-1 and TRBJ1-2, with D perhaps matching TRBD1 (5 bases). V lost 3 bases to trimming and J lost 5 bases, with 10 bases between them. Germline CDR1 is MNHNS and CDR2 is SASEGT. The CDR3 has 13 amino acids. In nucleotides, the CDR3 is TGTGCCAGCAGTGACCGGGACGGATATGGCTACACCTTC. Translated: CASSDRDGYGYTF.

The rearrangement uses TRBV15 and TRBJ1-4; D gene uncertain. Germline V gene data show CDR1 as LNHNV and CDR2 as YYDKDF (reference sequence). CDR3 length equals 13 residues. Trimming left V 2 bases short and J 7 bases short, with 8 bases between. CDR3 protein: CATSRRTGEKLFF. The DNA of the CDR3 is TGTGCCACCAGCAGACGGACTGGTGAAAAACTGTTTTTT.

This rearrangement joins TRBV5-1 to TRBJ1-1; 7 nucleotides align to TRBD1. V lost 5 bases and J lost 2; bases outside the gene matches: 12. Germline V gene data show CDR1 as SGHRS and CDR2 as YFSETQ. The CDR3 totals 16 residues. In DNA, the CDR3 is TGCGCCAGCAGTCTGTCTCCGGGACAGAGAAACACTGAAGCTTTCTTT. Amino acid sequence: CASSLSPGQRNTEAFF.

This chain joins TRBV9 and TRBJ2-7, with no clear D. This CDR3 has 14 residues. Germline V gene data show CDR1 as SGDLS and CDR2 as YYNGEE. V was shortened by 0 bases and J by 6 bases, with 13 bases between the two germline ends. The DNA of the CDR3 is TGTGCCAGCAGCGTAGCGCTCGGAAGCCCCGAGCAGTACTTC. Its translation: CASSVALGSPEQYF.

The V and J genes are TRBV4-3 and TRBJ1-1, with TRBD1 as a possible D gene (5 bases). CDR3 length equals 16 residues. Germline V lookup: CDR1 LGHNA, CDR2 YSLEER. Deletions cut 0 bases from V and 8 bases from J, with 19 bases between. For the CDR3, the DNA is TGCGCCAGCAGCCAAGATGGTTGGGGAGGGGTTCCCGAAGCTTTCTTT. Translated: CASSQDGWGGVPEAFF.

The chain joins TRBV11-2 to TRBJ2-7, with 7 positions matching TRBD2. This CDR3 has 17 residues. With V trimmed by 1 base and J by 3 bases, 12 bases remained unmatched. The germline gives CDR1 SGHAT, CDR2 FQNNGV. Here the CDR3 DNA reads TGTGCCAGCAGCTTAGTAAAGGGCAGGACTAGAGTCTACGAGCAGTACTTC. This translates into CASSLVKGRTRVYEQYF.

V and J are TRBV28 and TRBJ1-5, with D possibly TRBD1 on 5 matching bases. The germline V gene has CDR1 MDHEN and CDR2 SYDVKM. Trimming removed 6 bases at V and 4 bases at J, with 16 bases between. CDR3 length: 15 residues. The CDR3 spells CASRRPAGRNQPQHF. In DNA, the CDR3 is TGTGCCAGCAGGCGCCCGGCGGGACGTAATCAGCCCCAGCATTTT.

V usage is TRBV5-1 and J usage is TRBJ1-2; D remains ambiguous. The V end lost 4 bases, the J end lost 4 bases, and 14 bases lay between the germline ends. The CDR3 has 14 amino acids. CDR1 and CDR2 (germline): SGHRS, YFSETQ. CDR3 DNA sequence: TGCGCCAGCAGCGCTAGCACCGGAGGCTATGGCTACACCTTC. Translated: CASSASTGGYGYTF.

The CDR3 bases are TGTGCCAGCAGTACTAGCGGGAGATTCACCGGGGAGCTGTTTTTT. Its protein is CASSTSGRFTGELFF. J is TRBJ2-2 and V is TRBV28; 11 positions match TRBD2. This CDR3 has 15 amino acids. Germline-derived CDR1 and CDR2 are MDHEN and SYDVKM. The trim removed 5 bases at V and 4 bases at J, leaving 3 bases unmatched.

The chain is built from TRBV27 and TRBJ2-2, with a weak D call TRBD1 (7 bases). Per germline, CDR1 MNHEY and CDR2 SMNVEV (reference sequence). V dropped 8 bases and J dropped 4 bases, with 20 bases sitting between them. This CDR3 has 16 amino acids. This CDR3 reads CASHTGDSWGTGELFF. The CDR3, as DNA: TGTGCCAGCCATACAGGGGACTCCTGGGGCACCGGGGAGCTGTTTTTT.

The chain is built from TRBV19 and TRBJ2-5; TRBD2 is a possible D gene (6 bases). V was cut by 3 bases and J by 6 bases, with 11 bases left in between. The CDR3 contains 13 residues. The V gene's germline CDR1 is LNHDA and CDR2 SQIVND (reference sequence). CDR3 amino acids: CASSIGGRKTQYF. CDR3 sequence (DNA): TGTGCCAGTAGTATTGGGGGGAGAAAGACCCAGTACTTC.

The chain has TRBV6-5 and TRBJ1-5; D gene uncertain. Trimming shortened V by 2 bases and J by 0 bases, and 2 bases separated the two germline ends. CDR1 is MNHEY, CDR2 SVGAGI, per germline. The CDR3 has 13 residues. The CDR3 DNA is TGTGCCAGCAGTTACAATAGCAATCAGCCCCAGCATTTT. This gives the protein CASSYNSNQPQHF.

The V call is TRBV29-1, the J call TRBJ2-3; 9 bases agree with TRBD2. This CDR3 spans 15 amino acids. Germline V gene lookup returns CDR1 SQVTM and CDR2 ANQGSEA. J gave up 5 bases and V 0 bases, and 6 bases lay outside the gene matches. Here the CDR3 DNA reads TGCAGCGTTGAAGAGGGGGCGGGAGGGGTAGATACGCAGTATTTT. Amino acid sequence: CSVEEGAGGVDTQYF.

The chain is built from TRBV7-2 and TRBJ2-3; TRBD1 agrees at 9 bases. The CDR3 is 16 amino acids. J lost 1 base, V lost 5 bases, and 7 bases had no gene match. Germline CDR1 is SGHTA and CDR2 is FQGNSA. This CDR3 is CASSIRRTGGTDTQYF. The CDR3 DNA reads TGTGCCAGCAGCATACGAAGGACAGGGGGCACAGATACGCAGTATTTT. Drawing the rest from reference TRBV7-2 and TRBJ2-3, the complete variable domain is GAGVSQSPSNKVTEKGKDVELRCDPISGHTALYWYRQSLGQGLEFLIYFQGNSAPDKSGLPSDRFSAERTGGSVSTLTIQRTQQEDSAVYLCASSIRRTGGTDTQYFGPGTRLTVL.

The J gene is TRBJ1-3, the V gene TRBV7-9, with TRBD1 as a possible D gene (6 bases). Germline values: CDR1 SEHNR, CDR2 FQNEAQ (reference sequence). The CDR3 is 16 residues long. V shed 0 bases and J shed 4 bases, with 13 bases lying between them. The CDR3 DNA is TGTGCCAGCAGCTTAGCGCAGCCAGGGGAAGGAAACACCATATATTTT. As protein: CASSLAQPGEGNTIYF.

The CDR3 nucleotides read TGTGCCAGCAGCTTACGGGAAAATGAGCAGTTCTTC. Translated: CASSLRENEQFF. This sequence joins TRBV7-6 and TRBJ2-1; D is perhaps TRBD2 (5 bases). The germline V gene has CDR1 SGHVS and CDR2 FNYEAQ. The ends were cut back, 2 bases at V and 7 bases at J, with 6 bases in the middle. The CDR3 sequence is 12 residues long.

The chain joins TRBV29-1 to TRBJ2-7; D is unclear. With 5 bases removed from V and 6 bases from J, the gap between germline ends came to 17 bases. The germline V gene encodes CDR1 SQVTM and CDR2 ANQGSEA. The CDR3 runs 13 residues. The CDR3 bases are TGCAGCGTTCAGACCGGACCTCAGACCGAGCAGTACTTC. Translation: CSVQTGPQTEQYF.

By sample share, this clone is large. The sample holds other DNA sequences that translate to the same CDR3. The rearrangement joins TRBV5-5 to TRBJ1-3; D is perhaps TRBD1 (5 bases). CDR1 is SGHKS, CDR2 YYEKEE, per germline (reference sequence). V gave up 0 bases and J gave up 1 base, with 5 bases separating them. The CDR3 totals 14 residues. CDR3 residues: CASSLAGSGNTIYF. The CDR3 coding sequence is TGTGCCAGCAGCTTGGCAGGGTCTGGAAACACCATATATTTT. Together with reference TRBV5-5 and TRBJ1-3, the CDR3 gives the full variable domain: DAGVTQSPTHLIKTRGQQVTLRCSPISGHKSVSWYQQVLGQGPQFIFQYYEKEERGRGNFPDRFSARQFPNYSSELNVNALLLGDSALYLCASSLAGSGNTIYFGEGSWLTVV.